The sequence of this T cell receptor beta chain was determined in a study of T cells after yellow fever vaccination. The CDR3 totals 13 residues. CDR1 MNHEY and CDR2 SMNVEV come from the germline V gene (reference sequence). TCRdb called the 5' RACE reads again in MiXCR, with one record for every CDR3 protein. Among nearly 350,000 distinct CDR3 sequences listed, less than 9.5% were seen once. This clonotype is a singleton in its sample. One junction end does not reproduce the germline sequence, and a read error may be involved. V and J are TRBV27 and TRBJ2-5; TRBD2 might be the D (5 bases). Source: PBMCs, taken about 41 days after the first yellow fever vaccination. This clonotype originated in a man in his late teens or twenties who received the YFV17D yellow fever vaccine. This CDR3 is CARSSREGETQYF. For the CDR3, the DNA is TGTGCCAGAAGTTCGAGAGAGGGAGAGACCCAGTACTTC.